These 2 T cell receptor beta chains share one sample of origin, sequenced in a study of high-grade serous ovarian cancer treatment subgroups. Tumor samples were taken before definitive surgery or chemotherapy. Generated by immunoSEQ multiplex PCR, the TCRdb table keeps only in-frame clones and is missing some. The sample has tens of thousands of clones, under 90% seen once. The specimen sequenced was tumor tissue. The receptors come from a human donor with high-grade serous ovarian cancer.

The chain links TRBV25-1 to TRBJ2-6, with a tentative D call TRBD2 (7 bases). This CDR3 is 17 amino acids long. V dropped 1 base and J dropped 0 bases, with 10 bases sitting between them. Germline V lookup: CDR1 MGHDK, CDR2 SYGVNS. CDR3 sequence reads: CASSELGGGSGANVLTF. Written as DNA, the CDR3 is TGTGCCAGCAGTGAATTGGGAGGGGGCTCTGGGGCCAACGTCCTGACTTTC. The full variable domain, in which reference TRBV25-1 and TRBJ2-6 provide the parts outside the CDR3, is EADIYQTPRYLVIGTGKKITLECSQTMGHDKMYWYQQDPGMELHLIHYSYGVNSTEKGDLSSESTVSRIRTEHFPLTLESARPSHTSQYLCASSELGGGSGANVLTFGAGSRLTVL.

This clone appeared a few times. The chain combines TRBV7-6 with TRBJ1-5; D gene unclear. Germline V gene lookup returns CDR1 SGHVS and CDR2 FNYEAQ. The CDR3 is 13 amino acids. V was pared by 1 base and J by 6 bases, with 7 bases between. In nucleotides, the CDR3 is TGTGCCAGCAGCTTAGTGGACGGTCAGCCCCAGCATTTT. Protein product: CASSLVDGQPQHF.